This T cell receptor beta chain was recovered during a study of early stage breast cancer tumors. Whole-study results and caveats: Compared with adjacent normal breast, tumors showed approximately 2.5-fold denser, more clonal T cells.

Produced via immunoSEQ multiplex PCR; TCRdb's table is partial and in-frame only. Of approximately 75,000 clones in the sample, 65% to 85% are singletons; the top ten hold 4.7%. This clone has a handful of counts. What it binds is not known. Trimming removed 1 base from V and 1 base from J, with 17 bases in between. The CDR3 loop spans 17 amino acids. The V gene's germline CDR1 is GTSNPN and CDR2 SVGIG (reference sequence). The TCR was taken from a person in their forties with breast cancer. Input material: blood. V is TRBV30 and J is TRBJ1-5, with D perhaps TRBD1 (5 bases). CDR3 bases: TGTGCCTGGAGTGCATCCAGGGACGGTGCGAGCAATCAGCCCCAGCATTTT. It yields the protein CAWSASRDGASNQPQHF.